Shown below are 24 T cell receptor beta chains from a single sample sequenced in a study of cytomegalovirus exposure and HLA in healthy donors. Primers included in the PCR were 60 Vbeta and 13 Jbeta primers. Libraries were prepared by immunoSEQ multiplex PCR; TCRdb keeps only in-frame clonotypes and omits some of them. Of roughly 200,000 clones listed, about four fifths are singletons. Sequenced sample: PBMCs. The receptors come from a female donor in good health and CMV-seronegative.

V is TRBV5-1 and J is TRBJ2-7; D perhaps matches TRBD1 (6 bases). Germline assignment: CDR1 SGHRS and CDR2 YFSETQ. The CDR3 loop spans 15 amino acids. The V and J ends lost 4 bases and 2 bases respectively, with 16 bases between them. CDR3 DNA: TGCGCCAGCAGCCTACCGGGACAACGAGCCTACGAGCAGTACTTC. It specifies CASSLPGQRAYEQYF.

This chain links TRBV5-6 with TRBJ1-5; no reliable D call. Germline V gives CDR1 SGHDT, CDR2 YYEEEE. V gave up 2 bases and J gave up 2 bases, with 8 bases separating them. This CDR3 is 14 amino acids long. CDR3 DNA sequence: TGTGCCAGCAGCTTTGGAGCTCGCAATCAGCCCCAGCATTTT. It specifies CASSFGARNQPQHF.

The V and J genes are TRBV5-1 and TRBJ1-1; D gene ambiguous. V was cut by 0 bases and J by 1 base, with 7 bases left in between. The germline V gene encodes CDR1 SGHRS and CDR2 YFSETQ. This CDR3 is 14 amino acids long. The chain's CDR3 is CASSLGASNTEAFF. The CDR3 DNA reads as TGCGCCAGCAGCTTGGGGGCCTCGAACACTGAAGCTTTCTTT.

The CDR3 loop is CASSVSHNSGSADTQYF. CDR3 in DNA: TGTGCCAGCAGCGTTTCCCATAATAGCGGGAGTGCAGATACGCAGTATTTT. The chain carries TRBV9 and TRBJ2-3; 9 bases map to TRBD2. The germline V gene has CDR1 SGDLS and CDR2 YYNGEE. The CDR3 spans 17 residues. V trimming: 2 bases; J trimming: 4 bases; junction bases outside the gene matches: 11.

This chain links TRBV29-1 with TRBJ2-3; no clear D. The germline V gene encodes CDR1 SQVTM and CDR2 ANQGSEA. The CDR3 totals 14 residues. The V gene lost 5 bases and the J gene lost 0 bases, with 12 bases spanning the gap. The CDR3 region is CSVTNGFSTDTQYF. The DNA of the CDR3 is TGCAGCGTTACCAACGGGTTTAGCACAGATACGCAGTATTTT.

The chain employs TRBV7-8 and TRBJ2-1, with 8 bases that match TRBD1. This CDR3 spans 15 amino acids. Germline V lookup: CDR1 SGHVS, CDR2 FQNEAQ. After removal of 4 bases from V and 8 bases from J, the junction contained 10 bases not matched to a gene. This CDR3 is CASSSDRGTTDEQFF. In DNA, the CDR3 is TGTGCCAGCAGCTCTGACAGGGGTACAACCGATGAGCAGTTCTTC.

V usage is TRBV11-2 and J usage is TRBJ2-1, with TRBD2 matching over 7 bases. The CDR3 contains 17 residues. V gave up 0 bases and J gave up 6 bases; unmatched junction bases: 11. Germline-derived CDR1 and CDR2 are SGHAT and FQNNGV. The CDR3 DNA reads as TGTGCCAGCAGCTTAGAGGGGCGGGAGCGTCCCGGCAATGAGCAGTTCTTC. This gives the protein CASSLEGRERPGNEQFF.

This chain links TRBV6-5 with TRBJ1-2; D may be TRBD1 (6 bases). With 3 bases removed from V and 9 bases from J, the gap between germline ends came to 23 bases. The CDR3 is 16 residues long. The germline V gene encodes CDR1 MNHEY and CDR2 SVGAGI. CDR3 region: CASSYSPLGQGYRYTF. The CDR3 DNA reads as TGTGCCAGCAGTTATTCCCCCCTGGGGCAGGGGTACCGCTACACCTTC.

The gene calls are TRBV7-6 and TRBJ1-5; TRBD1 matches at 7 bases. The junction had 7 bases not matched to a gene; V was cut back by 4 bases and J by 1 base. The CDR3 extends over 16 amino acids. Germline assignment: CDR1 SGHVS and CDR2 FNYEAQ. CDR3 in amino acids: CASSSNQGGSNQPQHF. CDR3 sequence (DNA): TGTGCCAGCAGCTCTAATCAGGGGGGAAGCAATCAGCCCCAGCATTTT.

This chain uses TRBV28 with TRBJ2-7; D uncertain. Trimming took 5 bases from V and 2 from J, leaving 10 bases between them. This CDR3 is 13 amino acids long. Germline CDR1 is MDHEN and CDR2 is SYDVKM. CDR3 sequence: CASSRTPAYEQYF. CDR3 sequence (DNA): TGTGCCAGCAGTCGTACGCCGGCCTACGAGCAGTACTTC.

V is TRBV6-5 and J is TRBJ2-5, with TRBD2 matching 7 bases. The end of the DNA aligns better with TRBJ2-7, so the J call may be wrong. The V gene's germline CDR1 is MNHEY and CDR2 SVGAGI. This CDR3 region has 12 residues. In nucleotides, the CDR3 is TGTGCCAGCAGGGGGGAGGGGTACGAGCAGTACTTC. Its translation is CASRGEGYEQYF.

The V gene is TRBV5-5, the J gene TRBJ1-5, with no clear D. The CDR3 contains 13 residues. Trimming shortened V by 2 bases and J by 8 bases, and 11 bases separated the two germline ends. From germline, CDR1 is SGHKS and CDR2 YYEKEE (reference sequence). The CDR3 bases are TGTGCCAGCAGCTTTACGGGGTGGGAGCCCCAGCATTTT. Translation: CASSFTGWEPQHF.

The CDR3 DNA is TGTGCCAGCAGAGGACAGGGCCAATCCGAGCAGTACTTC. Translated, it gives CASRGQGQSEQYF. This chain connects TRBV6-1 to TRBJ2-7; 8 bases match TRBD1. Germline V lookup: CDR1 MNHNS, CDR2 SASEGT. The length of the CDR3 is 13 residues. The V gene end was trimmed by 6 bases and the J gene end by 6 bases; junction bases not matched to a gene: 7.

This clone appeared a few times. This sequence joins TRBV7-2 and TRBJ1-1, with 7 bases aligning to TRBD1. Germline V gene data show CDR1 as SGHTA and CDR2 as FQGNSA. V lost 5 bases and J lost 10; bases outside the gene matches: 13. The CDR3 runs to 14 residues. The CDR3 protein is CASSTRTGSTGAFF. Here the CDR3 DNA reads TGTGCCAGCAGCACCCGGACAGGCTCTACGGGAGCTTTCTTT.

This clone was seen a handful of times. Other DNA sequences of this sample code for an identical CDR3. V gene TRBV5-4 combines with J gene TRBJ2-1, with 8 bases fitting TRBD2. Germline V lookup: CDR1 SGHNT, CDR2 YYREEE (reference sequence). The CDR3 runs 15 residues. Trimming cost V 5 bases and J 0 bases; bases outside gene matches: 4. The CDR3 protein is CASSLSGGSYNEQFF. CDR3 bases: TGTGCCAGCAGTCTCAGCGGGGGCTCCTACAATGAGCAGTTCTTC. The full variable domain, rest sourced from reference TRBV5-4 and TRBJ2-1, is ETGVTQSPTHLIKTRGQQVTLRCSSQSGHNTVSWYQQALGQGPQFIFQYYREEENGRGNFPPRFSGLQFPNYSSELNVNALELDDSALYLCASSLSGGSYNEQFFGPGTRLTVL.

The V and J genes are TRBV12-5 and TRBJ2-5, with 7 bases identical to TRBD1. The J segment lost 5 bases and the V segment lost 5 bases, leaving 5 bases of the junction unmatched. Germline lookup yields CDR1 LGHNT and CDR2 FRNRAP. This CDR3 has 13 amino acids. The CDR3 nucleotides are TGTGCTAGTGGTCCGAACAGGGGTGAGACCCAGTACTTC. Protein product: CASGPNRGETQYF.

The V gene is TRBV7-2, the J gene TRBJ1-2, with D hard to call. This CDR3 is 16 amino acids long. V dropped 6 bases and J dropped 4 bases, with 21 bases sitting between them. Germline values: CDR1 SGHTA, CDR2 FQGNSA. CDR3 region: CASSHIGTDRGYGYTF. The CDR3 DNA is TGTGCCAGCAGTCACATAGGCACCGACCGAGGCTATGGCTACACCTTC.

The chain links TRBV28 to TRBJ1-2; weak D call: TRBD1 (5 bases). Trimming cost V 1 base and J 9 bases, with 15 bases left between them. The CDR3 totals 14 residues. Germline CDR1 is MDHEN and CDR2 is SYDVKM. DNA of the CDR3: TGTGCCAGCAGTTTATCGCTGGGGCGGGGGAGCTACACCTTC. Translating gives CASSLSLGRGSYTF.

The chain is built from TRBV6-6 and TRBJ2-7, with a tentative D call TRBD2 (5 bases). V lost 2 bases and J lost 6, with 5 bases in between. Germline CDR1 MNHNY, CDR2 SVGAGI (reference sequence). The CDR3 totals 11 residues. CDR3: CASSYEGEQYF. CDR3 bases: TGTGCCAGCAGTTACGAGGGCGAGCAGTACTTC.

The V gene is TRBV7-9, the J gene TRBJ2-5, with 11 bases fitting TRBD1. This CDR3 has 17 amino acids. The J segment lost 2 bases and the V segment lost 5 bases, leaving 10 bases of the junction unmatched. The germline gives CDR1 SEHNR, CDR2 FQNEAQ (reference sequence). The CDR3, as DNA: TGTGCCAGCAGCCGCTGGGACAGGGGGGCCCTACAAGAGACCCAGTACTTC. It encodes CASSRWDRGALQETQYF.

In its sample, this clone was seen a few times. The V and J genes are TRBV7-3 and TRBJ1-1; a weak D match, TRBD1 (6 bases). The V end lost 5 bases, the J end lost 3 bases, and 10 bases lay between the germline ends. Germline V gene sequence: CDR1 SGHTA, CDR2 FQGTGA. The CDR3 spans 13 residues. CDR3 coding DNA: TGTGCCAGCAGCGCCCCAGGGGACACTGAAGCTTTCTTT. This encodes CASSAPGDTEAFF.

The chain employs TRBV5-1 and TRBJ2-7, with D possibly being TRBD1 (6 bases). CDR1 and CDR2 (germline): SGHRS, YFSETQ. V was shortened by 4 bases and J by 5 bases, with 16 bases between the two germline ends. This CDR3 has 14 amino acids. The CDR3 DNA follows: TGCGCCAGCAGCGTGGGGACATTGGTAAACGAGCAGTACTTC. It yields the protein CASSVGTLVNEQYF.

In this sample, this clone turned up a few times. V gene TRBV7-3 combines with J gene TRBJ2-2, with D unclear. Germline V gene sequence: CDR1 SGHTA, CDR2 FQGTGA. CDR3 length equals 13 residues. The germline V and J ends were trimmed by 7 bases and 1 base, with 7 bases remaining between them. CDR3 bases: TGTGCCAGCACCTACGGGAACACCGGGGAGCTGTTTTTT. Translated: CASTYGNTGELFF.

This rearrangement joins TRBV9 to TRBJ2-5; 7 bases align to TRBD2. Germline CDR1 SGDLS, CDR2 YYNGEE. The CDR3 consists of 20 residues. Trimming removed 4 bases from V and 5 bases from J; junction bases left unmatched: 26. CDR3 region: CASSSRSGFAGVREVETQYF. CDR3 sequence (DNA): TGTGCCAGCAGCTCGCGGTCGGGGTTCGCGGGGGTAAGGGAGGTGGAGACCCAGTACTTC.